This T cell receptor beta chain was identified during a study of blood T cells in healthy people across ages. Peripheral blood samples of 9.5 to 10 milliliters were drawn from each donor. The V gene's germline CDR1 is SEHNR and CDR2 FQNEAQ (reference sequence). The CDR3 is 13 amino acids. Study results and caveats: Bulk PBMC profiling left naive and antigen-experienced comparisons inconclusive.

This clonotype was counted between two and nine times. The target antigen is unknown. This may arise from a read error, as a much more abundant clone is one base away. Alongside a J-beta primer mix, a sample-barcoded 5' primer served in a second PCR lasting about 7 to 11 cycles. Tagging of each cDNA molecule was performed by a template-switch adaptor with 12 random nucleotides. Sequencing of every sample gave 2.5 million or more CDR3-containing paired-end reads. TCRdb reanalysed the 5' RACE reads using MiXCR and keeps one entry per CDR3 protein. The sample lists about 670,000 distinct CDR3 sequences; around 43% were seen once.

Sequences were obtained from blood. The receptor was isolated from a man older than 75 in good health. The J gene is TRBJ1-2, the V gene TRBV7-9, with D possibly matching TRBD1 (5 bases). The CDR3 loop is CASSVAGTDGYTF. CDR3 nucleotide sequence: TGTGCCAGCAGCGTAGCCGGGACGGATGGCTACACCTTC. Variable domain in full (rest from reference TRBV7-9 and TRBJ1-2): DTGVSQNPRHKITKRGQNVTFRCDPISEHNRLYWYRQTLGQGPEFLTYFQNEAQLEKSRLLSDRFSAERPKGSFSTLEIQRTEQGDSAMYLCASSVAGTDGYTFGSGTRLTVV.